This T cell receptor beta chain is from a study of PD-1 blockade in classical Hodgkin lymphoma. Data came from immunoSEQ multiplex PCR; TCRdb stores just in-frame clones and leaves some out. Among approximately 28,000 clones listed, roughly four fifths were seen once. Time point in this sample: cycle 4 day 1 (C4D1), after 5 to 7 weeks of nivolumab. There was relapse after autologous stem cell transplantation in every patient, and there was variation in brentuximab vedotin exposure. Magnetic negative selection was used to purify CD4+ T cells from thawed PBMCs. Best responses included complete response and partial response; otherwise, the best response was progressive disease. Study-wide points: Whereas CD4+ TCR diversity had risen significantly by C4D1, CD8+ TCR diversity had not. In newly diagnosed patients, baseline TCR diversity was reportedly below that of healthy donors. Factors driving the repertoire differences, possibly disease activity or prior therapy, remain undefined.

In germline, CDR1 is SGHTA, CDR2 FQGNSA. Trimming took off 5 bases at V and 0 bases at J, with 12 bases between the two ends. The CDR3 sequence is 15 residues long. Comments on this clone: As yet, its antigen is unknown.

The chain carries TRBV7-2 and TRBJ2-3, with a weak D call TRBD1 (7 bases). The sample here was CD4+ T cells from blood, taken before the fourth cycle of nivolumab. This sequence was found in a human donor with classical Hodgkin lymphoma. CDR3 coding DNA: TGTGCCAGCAGCCTACAGGGGAGGAGCACAGATACGCAGTATTTT. It encodes CASSLQGRSTDTQYF. The whole variable domain, filled in from reference TRBV7-2 and TRBJ2-3, reads GAGVSQSPSNKVTEKGKDVELRCDPISGHTALYWYRQSLGQGLEFLIYFQGNSAPDKSGLPSDRFSAERTGGSVSTLTIQRTQQEDSAVYLCASSLQGRSTDTQYFGPGTRLTVL.